This TCR beta chain was identified during a study of cytomegalovirus exposure and HLA in healthy donors. Study context: Findings of an earlier analysis included under 140 million unique TCR beta sequences from some 190 million T cells.

Study findings and constraints: A list of 150 to 200 TCR beta chains associated with cytomegalovirus was given. Per a later analysis, about 18,000 TCR beta sequences showed association with HLA alleles at 0.05 false discovery rate.

This PCR relied on a set of 60 Vbeta primers and 13 Jbeta primers. Produced via immunoSEQ multiplex PCR; TCRdb's table is partial and in-frame only. The top ten clones hold about 6.5% of a sample with 65,000 to 75,000 clones, just over 75% of them seen once. Worth noting for this clone: Its antigen is not identified.

Germline V gene sequence: CDR1 LGHNA, CDR2 YSLEER. V lost 1 base and J 7 bases, leaving 11 bases between the germline ends. The CDR3 loop spans 14 amino acids. The chain links TRBV4-3 to TRBJ2-1; D gene unclear. The sequenced material came from PBMCs. The clonotype comes from a man between 45 and 60 years old in good health and CMV-seronegative. CDR3 bases: TGCGCCAGCAGCCAAGCTAGGATAGGTAATGAGCAGTTCTTC. Amino acid sequence: CASSQARIGNEQFF.